One T cell receptor (beta chain) is described in this entry. This was the immunoSEQ v3 assay. Some clones are missing from TCRdb's copy, which holds only in-frame ones; the method was immunoSEQ multiplex PCR. The sample holds 21,000 or so clones, 78% seen once. The data were obtained in a study of TIL therapy for anti-PD-1-resistant metastatic lung cancer. Time point defined: pre-treatment sample, taken before nivolumab and TIL therapy. The CDR3 has 17 residues. Trimming cost V 4 bases and J 0 bases; bases outside gene matches: 6. Germline V gene lookup returns CDR1 SGHRS and CDR2 YFSETQ. The sequencing here drew on blood, taken at baseline. This TCR came from a person between 25 and 80 years old with non-small cell lung cancer. This chain uses TRBV5-1 with TRBJ2-1; 11 bases are a match to TRBD2. CDR3 sequence (DNA): TGCGCCAGCAGCAGTGCTAGCGGGAGGAGCTCCTACAATGAGCAGTTCTTC. Its translation is CASSSASGRSSYNEQFF.